This T cell receptor beta chain was sequenced in a study of T cells in Graves' hyperthyroidism and ophthalmopathy. As for the study in general: Peripheral blood sampling occurred at initial diagnosis, before any treatment.

In its sample, this clonotype was seen many times. TCR beta CDR3 regions were amplified from RNA transcripts. The TCR CDR3 was amplified in a first-round RT-PCR using the HTBI primer set. MiXCR, run by TCRdb on the multiplex PCR reads, gives a single entry per CDR3 protein. The sample has hundreds of thousands of distinct CDR3 sequences; roughly 14% are singletons. In germline, CDR1 is SEHNR, CDR2 FQNEAQ (reference sequence). The CDR3 sequence is 11 residues long. The V gene lost 6 bases and the J gene lost 5 bases, with 5 bases spanning the gap. The specimen was blood. The TCR was taken from a man between 18 and 29 years old with Graves' ophthalmopathy. This rearrangement joins TRBV7-9 to TRBJ2-1; D possibly corresponds to TRBD2 (5 bases). The CDR3 here is CASRRDNEQFF. The CDR3 bases are TGTGCCAGCAGGCGGGACAATGAGCAGTTCTTC.